The 18 T cell receptor beta chains below all came from one sample that was sequenced in a study of blood T cell repertoires in COVID-19. The protocol was immunoSEQ multiplex PCR, while the TCRdb copy is restricted to in-frame clones and leaves out a portion. The sample carries approximately 210,000 clones, about 90% recorded once. The sample taken for sequencing was peripheral blood. The receptors originated from a man aged 35 to 55 with active or convalescent COVID-19.

The chain carries TRBV28 and TRBJ2-1, with 7 nucleotides matching TRBD2. This CDR3 spans 14 amino acids. With V trimmed by 10 bases and J by 5 bases, 11 bases remained unmatched. Germline values: CDR1 MDHEN, CDR2 SYDVKM. CDR3: CATLFWRGNNEQFF. The CDR3 coding sequence is TGTGCCACCCTTTTTTGGCGGGGGAACAATGAGCAGTTCTTC.

The CDR3 loop is CASSFPQVDGYTF. CDR3 in DNA: TGTGCCAGCAGTTTTCCTCAGGTGGATGGCTACACCTTC. The chain has TRBV28 and TRBJ1-2; the D is unclear. Germline CDR1 and CDR2: MDHEN and SYDVKM. The CDR3 spans 13 residues. Trimming took 3 bases from V and 6 from J, leaving 11 bases between them.

This rearrangement joins TRBV2 to TRBJ1-4; TRBD1 is a possible D gene (5 bases). Trimming pared 7 bases from V and 4 bases from J, leaving 10 bases between. CDR1 is SNHLY, CDR2 FYNNEI, per germline. This CDR3 is 13 amino acids long. The CDR3 DNA follows: TGTGCCAGCACGGGGGGGTATAATGAAAAACTGTTTTTT. The encoded protein is CASTGGYNEKLFF.

This chain links TRBV7-3 with TRBJ1-1; maybe TRBD1 (6 bases). Germline V gene sequence: CDR1 SGHTA, CDR2 FQGTGA. Trimming removed 4 bases at V and 5 bases at J, with 11 bases between. The CDR3 totals 13 residues. Written as DNA, the CDR3 is TGTGCCAGCAGCTCCCGTAGGGGGACTGAAGCTTTCTTT. Translated, it gives CASSSRRGTEAFF.

The rearrangement links TRBV28 to TRBJ2-7; 8 bases line up with TRBD2. CDR1 MDHEN and CDR2 SYDVKM come from the germline V gene. The V segment lost 5 bases and the J segment 4 bases; nucleotides outside the gene matches: 10. There are 15 residues in the CDR3. The CDR3 sequence is CASSEAGDILYEQYF. CDR3 bases: TGTGCCAGCAGTGAAGCGGGAGACATATTGTACGAGCAGTACTTC.

The gene calls are TRBV5-1 and TRBJ2-2, with 10 bases matching TRBD2. Looked up from germline, CDR1 is SGHRS and CDR2 is YFSETQ. The CDR3 has 18 residues. Losses at the gene ends were 3 bases for V and 2 bases for J; bases not matched to a gene: 10. The CDR3 reads CASSWRGLASLNTGELFF. The CDR3 region has the DNA TGCGCCAGCAGCTGGCGGGGACTAGCGAGCCTCAACACCGGGGAGCTGTTTTTT.

CDR3 DNA sequence: TGTGCCAGCTCACCAAGTGAGGGATTTGGAGGCTACACCTTC. Encoded protein: CASSPSEGFGGYTF. The chain links TRBV18 to TRBJ1-2; D is unclear. V gave up 2 bases and J gave up 8 bases, with 15 bases separating them. This CDR3 comprises 14 residues. Germline loops: CDR1 KGHSH, CDR2 LQKENI.

Of note for this clone: The same CDR3 also results from other DNA sequences found in this sample. This chain joins TRBV5-1 and TRBJ2-7; 11 bases map to TRBD1. Germline values: CDR1 SGHRS, CDR2 YFSETQ. V lost 3 bases, J lost 7 bases, and 3 bases stayed unmatched. The CDR3 runs to 13 residues. The CDR3 reads CASSWGTGGEQYF. The CDR3 nucleotides read TGCGCCAGCAGCTGGGGGACAGGGGGAGAGCAGTACTTC.

The genes are TRBV5-1 and TRBJ2-1; 9 nucleotides match TRBD2. With 1 base clipped from V and 3 bases from J, the junction kept 5 bases outside the gene matches. Germline-derived CDR1 and CDR2 are SGHRS and YFSETQ. This CDR3 is 16 amino acids long. CDR3 in amino acids: CASSLHETSGYNEQFF. CDR3 in DNA: TGCGCCAGCAGCTTGCACGAGACTAGCGGCTACAATGAGCAGTTCTTC.

V is TRBV28 and J is TRBJ2-7; 13 nucleotides agree with TRBD2. Looked up from germline, CDR1 is MDHEN and CDR2 is SYDVKM. CDR3 length equals 15 residues. V shed 6 bases, J shed 5 bases, and the junction held 7 bases outside the gene matches. CDR3 DNA sequence: TGTGCCAGCAGACTAGGGACTAGCGGGATAGACGAGCAGTACTTC. Its protein product is CASRLGTSGIDEQYF.

This clone was detected only a few times. J is TRBJ1-5 and V is TRBV12-3 or TRBV12-4, with TRBD1 as a possible D gene (6 bases). The CDR3 sequence is 12 residues long. The V end lost 7 bases, the J end lost 9 bases, and 13 bases lay between the germline ends. CDR3 coding DNA: TGTGCCAGCAATCTACAGGGCGGGCCCCAGCATTTT. It yields the protein CASNLQGGPQHF.

This clone was seen only a few times. V and J are TRBV4-1 and TRBJ1-6; D remains ambiguous. Between the trimmed V and J ends, which lost 0 bases and 0 bases, there was a span of 9 bases. The germline CDR1 and CDR2 sequences are MGHRA and YSYEKL. The CDR3 is made up of 17 amino acids. The CDR3 DNA reads TGCGCCAGCAGCCAAGATTGGGAGGACTCCTATAATTCACCCCTCCACTTT. This encodes CASSQDWEDSYNSPLHF.

This clone was recorded once. The chain is built from TRBV19 and TRBJ1-1; perhaps TRBD1 as D (5 bases). CDR1 is LNHDA, CDR2 SQIVND, per germline (reference sequence). Trimming took off 10 bases at V and 0 bases at J, with 18 bases between the two ends. The CDR3 spans 15 residues. CDR3 amino acids: CATGFRGDLNTEAFF. Here the CDR3 DNA reads TGTGCCACCGGATTTCGAGGGGACTTGAACACTGAAGCTTTCTTT.

This clone has only one observation. The CDR3 DNA follows: TGTGCCAGCAGTCCACCCTCCGGGACAGGGTACAATGAGCAGTTCTTC. Translated: CASSPPSGTGYNEQFF. This chain connects TRBV28 to TRBJ2-1; 9 bases align to TRBD1. The length of the CDR3 is 16 residues. V lost 5 bases, J lost 4 bases, and 9 bases stayed unmatched. Germline V gene sequence: CDR1 MDHEN, CDR2 SYDVKM. Looking up the rest from reference TRBV28 and TRBJ2-1 gives the full variable domain: DVKVTQSSRYLVKRTGEKVFLECVQDMDHENMFWYRQDPGLGLRLIYFSYDVKMKEKGDIPEGYSVSREKKERFSLILESASTNQTSMYLCASSPPSGTGYNEQFFGPGTRLTVL.

The V and J genes are TRBV2 and TRBJ2-1, with 7 bases aligning to TRBD2. V was clipped by 11 bases and J by 3 bases; unmatched bases: 7. This CDR3 contains 13 residues. In germline, CDR1 is SNHLY, CDR2 FYNNEI. This CDR3 is CAGGASGYNEQFF. The CDR3, as DNA: TGTGCCGGGGGAGCTAGCGGCTACAATGAGCAGTTCTTC.

This chain connects TRBV5-1 to TRBJ2-2; 7 nucleotides align to TRBD2. Per germline, CDR1 SGHRS and CDR2 YFSETQ. The CDR3 covers 16 residues. V was clipped by 0 bases and J by 1 base; unmatched bases: 3. The CDR3 loop reads CASSLDPSGNTGELFF. In nucleotides, the CDR3 is TGCGCCAGCAGCTTGGATCCTAGCGGGAACACCGGGGAGCTGTTTTTT.

The J gene is TRBJ1-4, the V gene TRBV14, with a tentative D call TRBD1 (6 bases). This CDR3 has 18 residues. Trimming removed 0 bases from V and 5 bases from J, with 19 bases in between. Germline CDR1 and CDR2: SGHDN and FVKESK. The CDR3 loop reads CASSQDRRTVWENEKLFF. The CDR3 DNA reads as TGTGCCAGCAGCCAAGATCGAAGGACAGTCTGGGAAAATGAAAAACTGTTTTTT. The whole variable domain, remainder taken from reference TRBV14 and TRBJ1-4, is EAGVTQFPSHSVIEKGQTVTLRCDPISGHDNLYWYRRVMGKEIKFLLHFVKESKQDESGMPNNRFLAERTGGTYSTLKVQPAELEDSGVYFCASSQDRRTVWENEKLFFGSGTQLSVL.

The V call is TRBV18, the J call TRBJ2-5; D uncertain. The length of the CDR3 is 13 residues. Germline V CDR1 and CDR2: KGHSH, LQKENI. The V end lost 2 bases, the J end lost 5 bases, and 9 bases lay between the germline ends. The CDR3 bases are TGTGCCAGCTCACCAGGCAGCAGGGAGACCCAGTACTTC. This gives the protein CASSPGSRETQYF.